This T cell receptor beta chain was identified in a study of blood T cell repertoires in COVID-19. In the study overall: Material from acute and convalescent COVID-19 was sourced from the United States, Italy and Spain. PBMCs, B-cell-depleted T cells, or T cells provided the cDNA or gDNA that made up the material.

This clone was observed a few times. Original analysis: Nucleated cell counts were estimated from reference gene primer amplification. Assay: immunoSEQ multiplex PCR; the TCRdb copy retains only in-frame clones and omits some. From that table come the V and J calls and clone size; the DNA was used to work out D and trimming. Here the sample spans approximately 290,000 clones, approximately 83% being singletons. Patients in Seattle were enrolled during active infection, then followed longitudinally. This CDR3 is 17 amino acids long. Trimming at V came to 8 bases and at J to 2 bases, leaving 16 bases not matched to a gene. In germline, CDR1 is LNHDA, CDR2 SQIVND (reference sequence).

The sequencing input was peripheral blood. The V call is TRBV19, the J call TRBJ2-3; 7 bases are shared with TRBD1. The receptor's source is a person between 65 and 79 years old with COVID-19, enrolled during active disease. CDR3: CASRDKEPGQLTDTQYF. The CDR3 nucleotides read TGTGCCAGTCGCGATAAAGAACCGGGACAGCTCACAGATACGCAGTATTTT.